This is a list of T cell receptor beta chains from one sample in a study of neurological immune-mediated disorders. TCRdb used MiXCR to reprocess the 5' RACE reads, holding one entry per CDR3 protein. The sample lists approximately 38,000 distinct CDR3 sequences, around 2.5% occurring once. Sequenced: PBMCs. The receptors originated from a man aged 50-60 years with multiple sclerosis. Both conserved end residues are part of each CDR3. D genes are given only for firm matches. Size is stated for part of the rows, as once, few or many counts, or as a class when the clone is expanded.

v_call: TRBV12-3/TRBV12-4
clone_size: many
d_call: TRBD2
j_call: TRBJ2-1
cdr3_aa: CASSQLAGNNEQFF
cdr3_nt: TGTGCCAGCAGCCAACTAGCGGGAAATAATGAGCAGTTCTTC

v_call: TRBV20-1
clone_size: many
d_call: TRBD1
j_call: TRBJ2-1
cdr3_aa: CSAREGQGGNEQFF
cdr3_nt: TGCAGTGCTAGAGAGGGACAGGGGGGGAATGAGCAGTTCTTC

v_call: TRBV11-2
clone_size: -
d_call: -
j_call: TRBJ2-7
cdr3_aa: CARSSGEQYF
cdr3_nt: TGTGCCAGAAGCTCCGGAGAGCAGTACTTC

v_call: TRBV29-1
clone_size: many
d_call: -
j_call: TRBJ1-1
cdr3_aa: CSAIRETHTEAFF
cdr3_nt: TGCAGCGCCATCAGGGAGACGCACACTGAAGCTTTCTTT

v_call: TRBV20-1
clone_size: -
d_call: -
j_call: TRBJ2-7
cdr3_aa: CSAFDGGGYEQYF
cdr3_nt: TGCAGTGCCTTTGACGGGGGCGGGTACGAGCAGTACTTC

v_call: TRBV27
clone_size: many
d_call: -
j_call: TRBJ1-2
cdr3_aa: CASMGGNNYGYTF
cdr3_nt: TGTGCCAGCATGGGAGGGAATAACTATGGCTACACCTTC

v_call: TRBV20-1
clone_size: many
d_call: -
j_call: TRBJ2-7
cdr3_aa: CSARPRQSSYEQYF
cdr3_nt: TGCAGTGCTAGACCGAGACAGAGCTCCTACGAGCAGTACTTC

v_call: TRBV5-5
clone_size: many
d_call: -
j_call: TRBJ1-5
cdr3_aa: CASSLDGHQPQHF
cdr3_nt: TGTGCCAGCAGCTTGGACGGCCATCAGCCCCAGCATTTT

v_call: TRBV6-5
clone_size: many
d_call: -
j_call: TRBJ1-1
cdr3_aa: CASGQTNTEAFF
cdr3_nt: TGTGCCAGCGGACAGACGAACACTGAAGCTTTCTTT

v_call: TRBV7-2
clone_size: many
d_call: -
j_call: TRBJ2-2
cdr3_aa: CASSGTTVSGELFF
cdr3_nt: TGTGCCAGCAGCGGGACAACAGTTAGCGGAGAGCTGTTTTTT

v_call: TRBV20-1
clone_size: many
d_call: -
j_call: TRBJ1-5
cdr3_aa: CSARDPLSNQPQHF
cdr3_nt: TGCAGTGCTAGAGATCCGTTAAGCAATCAGCCCCAGCATTTT

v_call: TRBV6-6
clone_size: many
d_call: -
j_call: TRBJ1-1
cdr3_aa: CASSYGGGTEAFF
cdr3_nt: TGTGCCAGCAGTTATGGTGGGGGCACTGAAGCTTTCTTT

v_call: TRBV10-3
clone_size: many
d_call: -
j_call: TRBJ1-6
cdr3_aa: CAIGLGGLNNSPLNF
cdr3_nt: TGTGCCATCGGTCTAGGGGGGCTGAATAATTCACCCCTCAACTTT

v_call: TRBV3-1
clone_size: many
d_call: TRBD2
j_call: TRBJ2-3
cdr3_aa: CASSWGTSGALDTQYF
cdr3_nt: TGTGCCAGCAGCTGGGGGACTAGCGGTGCGTTGGATACGCAGTATTTT

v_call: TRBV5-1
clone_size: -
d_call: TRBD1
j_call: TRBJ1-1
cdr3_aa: CASSFGDRGRNTEAFF
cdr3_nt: TGCGCCAGCAGCTTTGGGGACAGGGGAAGGAACACTGAAGCTTTCTTT

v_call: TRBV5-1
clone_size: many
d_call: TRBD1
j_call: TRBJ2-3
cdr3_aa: CASRRGQGTDTQYF
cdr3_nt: TGCGCCAGCCGCAGAGGACAGGGCACAGATACGCAGTATTTT

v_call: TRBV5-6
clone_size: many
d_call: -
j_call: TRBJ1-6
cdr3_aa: CASGAYNSPLNF
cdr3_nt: TGTGCCAGCGGGGCATATAATTCACCCCTCAACTTT

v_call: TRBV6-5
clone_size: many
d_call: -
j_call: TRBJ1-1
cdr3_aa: CASSYSYQFEAFF
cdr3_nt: TGTGCCAGCAGTTACTCGTACCAGTTCGAAGCTTTCTTT

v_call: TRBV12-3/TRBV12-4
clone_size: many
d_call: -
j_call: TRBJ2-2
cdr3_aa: CASSTPTWESGELFF
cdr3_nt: TGTGCCAGCAGCACCCCAACTTGGGAATCCGGGGAGCTGTTTTTT

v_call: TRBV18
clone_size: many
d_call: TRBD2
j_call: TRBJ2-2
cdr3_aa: CASSPTGLAGNTGELFF
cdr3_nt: TGTGCCAGCTCACCAACGGGACTAGCGGGGAACACCGGGGAGCTGTTTTTT

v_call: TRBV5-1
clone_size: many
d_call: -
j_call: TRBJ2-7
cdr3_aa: CASRRDLISYEQYF
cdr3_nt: TGCGCCAGCAGGAGGGACCTTATCTCCTACGAGCAGTACTTC

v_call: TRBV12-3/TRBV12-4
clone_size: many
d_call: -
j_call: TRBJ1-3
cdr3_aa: CASSLPYQYSGNTIYF
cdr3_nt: TGTGCCAGCAGTTTACCCTACCAATACTCTGGAAACACCATATATTTT

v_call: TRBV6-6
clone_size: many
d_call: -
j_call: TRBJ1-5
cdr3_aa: CASSYPNTANQPQHF
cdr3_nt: TGTGCCAGCAGTTACCCCAACACCGCCAATCAGCCCCAGCATTTT

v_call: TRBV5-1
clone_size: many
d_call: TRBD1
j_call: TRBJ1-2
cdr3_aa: CASSSEPGQIYYGYTF
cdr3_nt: TGCGCCAGCAGCTCGGAACCGGGACAGATTTACTATGGCTACACCTTC

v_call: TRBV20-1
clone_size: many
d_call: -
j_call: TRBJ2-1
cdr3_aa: CSARSSGLGEQFF
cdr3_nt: TGCAGTGCTAGAAGTTCCGGGCTGGGTGAGCAGTTCTTC

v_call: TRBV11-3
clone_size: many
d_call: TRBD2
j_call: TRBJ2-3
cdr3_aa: CASSLSAGGAYTQYF
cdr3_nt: TGTGCCAGCAGCTTATCCGCGGGGGGGGCATATACGCAGTATTTT

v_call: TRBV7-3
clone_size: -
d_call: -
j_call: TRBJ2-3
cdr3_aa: CASSLARGSDTQYF
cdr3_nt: TGTGCCAGCAGCTTAGCTAGAGGGTCAGATACGCAGTATTTT

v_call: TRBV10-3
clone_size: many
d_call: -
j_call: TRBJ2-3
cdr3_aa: CAISDSGTDTQYF
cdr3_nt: TGTGCCATCAGTGACTCCGGCACAGATACGCAGTATTTT

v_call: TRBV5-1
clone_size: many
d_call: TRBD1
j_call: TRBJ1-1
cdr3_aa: CASSKQGNGAEAFF
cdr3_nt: TGCGCCAGCAGCAAACAGGGGAATGGTGCTGAAGCTTTCTTT

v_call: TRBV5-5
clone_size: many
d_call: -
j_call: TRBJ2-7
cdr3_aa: CASSLSTALDHEQYF
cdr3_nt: TGTGCCAGCAGCTTGAGCACAGCCCTCGACCACGAGCAGTACTTC

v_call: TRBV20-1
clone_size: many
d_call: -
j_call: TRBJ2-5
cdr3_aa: CSVSDRETQYF
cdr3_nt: TGCAGTGTTAGCGATCGGGAGACCCAGTACTTC

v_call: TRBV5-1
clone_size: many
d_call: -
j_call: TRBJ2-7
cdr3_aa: CASSPPGGQVEQYF
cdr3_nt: TGCGCCAGCAGCCCCCCTGGGGGGCAGGTCGAGCAGTACTTC

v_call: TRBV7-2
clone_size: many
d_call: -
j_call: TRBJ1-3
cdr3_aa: CASSLAVGLKGNTIYF
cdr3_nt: TGTGCCAGCAGCTTAGCTGTAGGGCTGAAAGGAAACACCATATATTTT

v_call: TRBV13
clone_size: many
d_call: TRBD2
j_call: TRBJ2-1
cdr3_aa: CASSLSSSGGYNEQFF
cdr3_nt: TGTGCCAGCAGCTTAAGCTCTAGCGGGGGGTACAATGAGCAGTTCTTC

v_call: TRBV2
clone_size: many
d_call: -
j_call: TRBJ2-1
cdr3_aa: CASRPSGAPGYNEQFF
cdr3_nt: TGTGCCAGCCGACCTTCAGGGGCCCCCGGTTACAATGAGCAGTTCTTC

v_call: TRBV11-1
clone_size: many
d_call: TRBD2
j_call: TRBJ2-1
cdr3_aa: CASSLTGGFYNEQFF
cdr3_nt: TGTGCCAGCAGCTTAACGGGGGGTTTCTACAATGAGCAGTTCTTC

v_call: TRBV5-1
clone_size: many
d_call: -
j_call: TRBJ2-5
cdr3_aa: CASTLEGGTPQETQYF
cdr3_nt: TGCGCCAGCACTTTGGAGGGTGGAACTCCACAAGAGACCCAGTACTTC

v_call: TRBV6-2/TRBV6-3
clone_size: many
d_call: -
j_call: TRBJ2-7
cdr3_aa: CASSYTTVSYEQYF
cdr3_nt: TGTGCCAGCAGTTACACCACGGTTTCCTACGAGCAGTACTTC

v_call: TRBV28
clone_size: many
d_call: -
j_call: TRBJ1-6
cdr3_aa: CASSLPLTGSSPLHF
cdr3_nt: TGTGCCAGCAGTTTACCGCTTACGGGGAGTTCACCCCTCCACTTT

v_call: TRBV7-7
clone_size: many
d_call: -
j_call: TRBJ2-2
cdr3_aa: CASSSTGELFF
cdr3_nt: TGTGCTAGCAGCTCCACCGGGGAGCTGTTTTTT

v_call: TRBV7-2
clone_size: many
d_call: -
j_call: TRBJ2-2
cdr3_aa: CASSLTGSDTGELFF
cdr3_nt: TGTGCCAGCAGCTTAACGGGGTCGGACACCGGGGAGCTGTTTTTT

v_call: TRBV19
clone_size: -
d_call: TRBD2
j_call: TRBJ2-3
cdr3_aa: CASGVGGRTDTQYF
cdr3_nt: TGTGCCAGTGGGGTGGGGGGGAGAACAGATACGCAGTATTTT

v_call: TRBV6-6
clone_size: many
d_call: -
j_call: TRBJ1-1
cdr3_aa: CASSVGVGDTEAFF
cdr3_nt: TGTGCCAGCAGTGTGGGGGTGGGGGACACTGAAGCTTTCTTT

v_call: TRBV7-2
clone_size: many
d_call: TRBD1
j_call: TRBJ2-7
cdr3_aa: CASRSQGVYEQYF
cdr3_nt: TGTGCCAGCAGGTCGCAGGGGGTTTACGAGCAGTACTTC

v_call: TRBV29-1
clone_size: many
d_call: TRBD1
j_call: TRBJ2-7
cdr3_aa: CSVVTGGSYEQYF
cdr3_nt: TGCAGCGTTGTTACAGGGGGCTCCTACGAGCAGTACTTC

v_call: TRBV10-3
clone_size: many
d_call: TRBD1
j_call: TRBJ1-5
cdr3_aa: CAISEWQGGNQPQHF
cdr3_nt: TGTGCCATCAGTGAGTGGCAGGGGGGCAATCAGCCCCAGCATTTT

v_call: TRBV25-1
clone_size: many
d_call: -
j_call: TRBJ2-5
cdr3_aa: CASSDQGGETQYF
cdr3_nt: TGTGCCAGCAGTGATCAGGGGGGGGAGACCCAGTACTTC